Listed here are 7 T cell receptor beta chains from one sample, sequenced in a study of control samples from healthy donors and cancer patients. Assay used: immunoSEQ multiplex PCR; TCRdb lists only in-frame clones, some missing. The sample records some 410,000 clones, 75% to 95% being singletons. Sequencing was performed on PBMCs. These receptors originate from a man aged 40-55 years with head and neck cancer.

This clone came up once. The chain links TRBV11-3 to TRBJ2-7; D gene uncertain. The V and J ends lost 2 bases and 4 bases respectively, with 15 bases between them. Germline V gene lookup returns CDR1 SGHNT and CDR2 YENEEA. The CDR3 has 15 amino acids. The CDR3 region has the DNA TGTGCCAGCAGCTTATTGGGTTCCGCTGGTTACGAGCAGTACTTC. Its protein is CASSLLGSAGYEQYF.

The chain links TRBV6-6 to TRBJ2-3; 10 nucleotides line up with TRBD2. This CDR3 has 16 residues. Trimming at V came to 2 bases and at J to 1 base, leaving 3 bases not matched to a gene. From germline, CDR1 is MNHNY and CDR2 SVGAGI (reference sequence). The CDR3 bases are TGTGCCAGCAGTTACCCAGCGGGGGGGGGCACAGATACGCAGTATTTT. Amino acid sequence: CASSYPAGGGTDTQYF.

CDR3 nucleotides: TGTGCCAGCAGCGTAGGAGGGTCAACTAATGAAAAACTGTTTTTT. Encoded protein: CASSVGGSTNEKLFF. The chain combines TRBV9 with TRBJ1-4; no clear D. Germline V gene data show CDR1 as SGDLS and CDR2 as YYNGEE. Trimming shortened V by 0 bases and J by 0 bases, and 6 bases separated the two germline ends. The CDR3 contains 15 residues.

The chain employs TRBV5-5 and TRBJ1-6; no clear D gene. The CDR3 has 13 residues. The V and J ends lost 0 bases and 6 bases respectively, with 4 bases between them. The V gene's germline CDR1 is SGHKS and CDR2 YYEKEE (reference sequence). The CDR3 sequence is CASSLGINSPLHF. As DNA, the CDR3 is TGTGCCAGCAGCTTGGGGATTAATTCACCCCTCCACTTT.

This clone was detected only a few times. J is TRBJ2-5 and V is TRBV18; the match to TRBD1 covers 10 bases. Unmatched junction bases numbered 8, after V lost 8 bases and J lost 2 bases. The CDR3 sequence is 15 residues long. CDR1 is KGHSH, CDR2 LQKENI, per germline. The CDR3 nucleotides are TGTGCCAGCAAAATCGGGACAGGGGATCAAGAGACCCAGTACTTC. It translates to CASKIGTGDQETQYF.

The chain employs TRBV20-1 and TRBJ1-1, with TRBD1 matching over 8 bases. Germline CDR1 reads DFQATT; CDR2 reads SNEGSKA (reference sequence). The CDR3 runs 11 residues. Germline trimming cut 6 bases from V and 6 bases from J; bases unmatched to any gene: 3. CDR3 amino acids: CSASDRAEAFF. The CDR3 DNA sequence: TGCAGTGCATCGGACAGGGCTGAAGCTTTCTTT.

The chain employs TRBV7-2 and TRBJ2-7; D possibly corresponds to TRBD2 (6 bases). Germline CDR1 is SGHTA and CDR2 is FQGNSA. V was trimmed by 1 base and J by 1 base, leaving 8 bases between them. The CDR3 runs 14 residues. DNA of the CDR3: TGTGCCAGCAGCTTAGAGGAGGGATCCTACGAGCAGTACTTC. It encodes CASSLEEGSYEQYF.